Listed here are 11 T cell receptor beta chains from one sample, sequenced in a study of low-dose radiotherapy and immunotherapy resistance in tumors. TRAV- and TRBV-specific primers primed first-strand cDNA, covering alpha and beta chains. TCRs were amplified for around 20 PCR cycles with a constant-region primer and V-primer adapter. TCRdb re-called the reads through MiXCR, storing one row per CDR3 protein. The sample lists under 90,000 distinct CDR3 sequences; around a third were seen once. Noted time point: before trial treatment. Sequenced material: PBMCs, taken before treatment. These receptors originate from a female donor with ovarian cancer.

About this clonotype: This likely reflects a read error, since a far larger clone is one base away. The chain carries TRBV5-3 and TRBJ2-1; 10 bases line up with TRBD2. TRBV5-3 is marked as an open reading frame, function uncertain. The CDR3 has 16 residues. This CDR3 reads CPSSSSLAGGYNEQFF. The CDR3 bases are TGTCCCAGCAGCTCCAGCTTAGCGGGGGGTTACAATGAGCAGTTCTTC.

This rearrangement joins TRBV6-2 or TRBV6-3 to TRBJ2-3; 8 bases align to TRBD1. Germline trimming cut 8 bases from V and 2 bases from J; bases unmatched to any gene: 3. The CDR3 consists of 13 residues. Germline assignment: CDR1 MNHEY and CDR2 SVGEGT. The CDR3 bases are TGTGCCAGCCGGGACAGGAACACAGATACGCAGTATTTT. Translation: CASRDRNTDTQYF.

The CDR3: CASSLATGLTQETQYF. Written as DNA, the CDR3 is TGTGCCAGCAGCTTAGCGACGGGCCTTACCCAAGAGACCCAGTACTTC. V and J are TRBV7-6 and TRBJ2-5; D is unclear. Germline lookup yields CDR1 SGHVS and CDR2 FNYEAQ. V was trimmed by 0 bases and J by 1 base, leaving 12 bases between them. This CDR3 spans 16 amino acids.

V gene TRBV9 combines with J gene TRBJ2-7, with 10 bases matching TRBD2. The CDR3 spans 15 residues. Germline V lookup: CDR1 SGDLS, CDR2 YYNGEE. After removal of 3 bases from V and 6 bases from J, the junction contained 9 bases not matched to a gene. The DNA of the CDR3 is TGTGCCAGCAGCGCACAAGCGGGAGGGCCAAGCGAGCAGTACTTC. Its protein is CASSAQAGGPSEQYF.

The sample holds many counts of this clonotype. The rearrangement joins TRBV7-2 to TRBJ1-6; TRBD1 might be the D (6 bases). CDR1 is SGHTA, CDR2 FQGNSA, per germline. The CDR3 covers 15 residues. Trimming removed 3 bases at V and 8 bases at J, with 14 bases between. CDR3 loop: CASSFPRGRDSPLHF. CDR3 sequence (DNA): TGTGCCAGCAGCTTTCCCAGGGGAAGAGATTCACCCCTCCACTTT.

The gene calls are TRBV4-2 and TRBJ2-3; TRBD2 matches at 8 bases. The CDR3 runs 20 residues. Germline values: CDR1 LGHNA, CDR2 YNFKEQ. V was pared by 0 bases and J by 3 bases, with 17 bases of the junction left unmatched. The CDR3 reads CASSQDLTSGSGAGTDTQYF. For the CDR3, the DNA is TGTGCCAGCAGCCAAGATCTGACAAGCGGGAGCGGGGCAGGGACAGATACGCAGTATTTT.

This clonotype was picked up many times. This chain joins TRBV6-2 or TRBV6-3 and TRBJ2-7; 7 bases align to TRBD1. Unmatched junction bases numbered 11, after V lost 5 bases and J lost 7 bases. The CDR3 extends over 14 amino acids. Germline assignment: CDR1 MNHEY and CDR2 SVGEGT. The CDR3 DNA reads TGTGCCAGCAGTGGGGACGACAGGGCTGAGGAGCAGTACTTC. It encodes CASSGDDRAEEQYF.

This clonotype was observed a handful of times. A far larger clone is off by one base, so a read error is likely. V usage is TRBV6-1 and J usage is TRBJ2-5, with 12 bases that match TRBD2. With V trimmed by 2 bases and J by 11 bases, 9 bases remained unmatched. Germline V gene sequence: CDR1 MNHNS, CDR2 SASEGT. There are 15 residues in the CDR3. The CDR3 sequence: CASSEWASGGATQYF. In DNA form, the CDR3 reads TGTGCCAGCAGTGAATGGGCTAGCGGGGGGGCTACTCAGTACTTC.

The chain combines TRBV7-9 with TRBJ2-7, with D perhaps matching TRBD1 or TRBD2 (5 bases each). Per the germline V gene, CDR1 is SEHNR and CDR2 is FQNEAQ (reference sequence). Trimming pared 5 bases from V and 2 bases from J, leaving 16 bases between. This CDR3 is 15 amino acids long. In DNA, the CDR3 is TGTGCCAGCAGCGCAAGGGACGGAGTAACCTACGAGCAGTACTTC. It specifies CASSARDGVTYEQYF.

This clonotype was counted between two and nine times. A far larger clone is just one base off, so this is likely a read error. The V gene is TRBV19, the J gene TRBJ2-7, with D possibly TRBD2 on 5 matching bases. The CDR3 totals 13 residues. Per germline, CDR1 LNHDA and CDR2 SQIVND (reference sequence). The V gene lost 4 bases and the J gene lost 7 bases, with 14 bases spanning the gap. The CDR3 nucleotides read TGTGCCAGTAGTACCGGTCGGGGTAATGAGCAGTACTTC. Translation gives CASSTGRGNEQYF.

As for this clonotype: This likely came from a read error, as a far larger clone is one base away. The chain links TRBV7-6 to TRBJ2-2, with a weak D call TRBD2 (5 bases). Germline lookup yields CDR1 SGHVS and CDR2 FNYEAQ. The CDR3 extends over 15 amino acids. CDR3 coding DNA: TGTGCCAGCAGCTTAGCGCGAGCCAAAGCCGGGGAGCAGTTTTTT. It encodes CASSLARAKAGEQFF.